A selection of T cell receptor beta chains follows, all from one sample in a study of blood T cell repertoires in COVID-19. Clones were read by immunoSEQ multiplex PCR, and TCRdb kept only the in-frame ones, dropping some. This table holds 150,000 to 200,000 clones, about 75% found once. Material: peripheral blood. These receptors were taken from a woman in her 70s with acute or convalescent COVID-19. The CDR3 runs from the conserved cysteine through the conserved F or W. D genes are given only for firm matches. Only some rows state a clone size, as once, few, many or a class for expanded clones.

j_gene,abundance,d_gene,v_gene,CDR3nt,CDR3aa
TRBJ2-7,-,-,TRBV2,TGTGCCAGCATGAGGGGGGGTGAGCAGTACTTC,CASMRGGEQYF
TRBJ2-5,few,-,TRBV30,TGTGCCTGGAGTGTACGAGCTAGTTGGTCCCAAGAGACCCAGTACTTC,CAWSVRASWSQETQYF
TRBJ1-5,few,TRBD1,TRBV6-5,TGTGCCAGCACTTACACAGGACAGGGGGGTCAGCCCCAGCATTTT,CASTYTGQGGQPQHF
TRBJ1-2,-,-,TRBV7-9,TGTGCCAGCAGCCAAGTAAGGGGTTATGGCTACACCTTC,CASSQVRGYGYTF
TRBJ2-3,few,-,TRBV7-3,TGTGCCAGCAGCTTCGCCCCTGGGGGCGCAGATACGCAGTATTTT,CASSFAPGGADTQYF
TRBJ1-6,once,-,TRBV7-2,TGTGCCAGCAGCTTCGCAGCAGGGTTCGGTACTTCACCCCTCCACTTT,CASSFAAGFGTSPLHF
TRBJ2-3,-,-,TRBV5-4,TGTGCCAGCAGAAGGGAGACAGATACGCAGTATTTT,CASRRETDTQYF
TRBJ2-5,-,TRBD2,TRBV27,TGTGCCAGCAGTCCTTCGGGACTAGCGGGAGACTCAGAGACCCAGTACTTC,CASSPSGLAGDSETQYF
TRBJ2-1,-,-,TRBV6-1,TGTGCCAGCAGTGAACTTGAGCAGTTCTTC,CASSELEQFF
TRBJ2-7,-,-,TRBV7-9,TGTGCCAGCAGTCGAACAGGGCTCGAGCAGTACTTC,CASSRTGLEQYF
TRBJ2-2,few,-,TRBV24-1,TGTGCCACCAGTGATACCCGTTCCCAGGGTGGCACCGGGGAGCTGTTTTTT,CATSDTRSQGGTGELFF
TRBJ2-1,few,TRBD2,TRBV2,TGTGCCAGCAGCACCGGGACTAGCAGGGGGTTCTTC,CASSTGTSRGFF
TRBJ2-2,-,TRBD2,TRBV9,TGTGCCAGCAGCGGCCGACTAGCGGGAGGCACCGGGGAGCTGTTTTTT,CASSGRLAGGTGELFF
TRBJ2-2,-,TRBD1,TRBV5-4,TGTGCCAGCAGCCTAAGGGACAGGGTCACCGGGGAGCTGTTTTTT,CASSLRDRVTGELFF
TRBJ1-2,once,-,TRBV6-5,TGTGCCAGCAGTATACGGGGGGACTATGGCTACACCTTC,CASSIRGDYGYTF
TRBJ1-5,-,-,TRBV3-1/TRBV3-2,TGTGCCAGCAGCCAATTCCCGGGGTCGGTAAGCAATCAGCCCCAGCATTTT,CASSQFPGSVSNQPQHF
TRBJ2-5,-,-,TRBV2,TGTGCCAGCAGTGCCACATTCCTTCATCCGACCCAGTACTTC,CASSATFLHPTQYF
TRBJ2-7,many,TRBD2,TRBV24-1,TGTGCCATTGGGAGGGACGGAGAGGACGAGCAGTACTTC,CAIGRDGEDEQYF
TRBJ2-5,-,TRBD2,TRBV7-9,TGTGCCAGCAGCCTAGCGGGAGGAACGGAGACCCAGTACTTC,CASSLAGGTETQYF
TRBJ1-5,-,-,TRBV5-1,TGCGCCAGCAGCCTAGGTTCTCAGGGGCCCAATCAGCCCCAGCATTTT,CASSLGSQGPNQPQHF
TRBJ2-5,-,TRBD2,TRBV24-1,TGTGCCACCAGTGAGCAAGCGGGACCCCAAGAGACCCAGTACTTC,CATSEQAGPQETQYF
TRBJ2-1,once,TRBD2,TRBV24-1,TGTGCCACCAGTGGTCGTGCTAGCGGTTACAATGAGCAGTTCTTC,CATSGRASGYNEQFF
TRBJ2-1,few,TRBD2,TRBV9,TGTGCCAGCAGCGTAACACTAGCGGGGAAAGGGGGCGTTAACAATGAGCAGTTCTTC,CASSVTLAGKGGVNNEQFF
TRBJ2-1,few,TRBD1,TRBV11-3,TGTGCCAGCAGCCCCCGACAGGGGCCCTACAATGAGCAGTTCTTC,CASSPRQGPYNEQFF
TRBJ2-1,-,-,TRBV7-3,TGTGCCAGCAGCTCTCGAGTAGGAGGCTCCTACAATGAGCAGTTCTTC,CASSSRVGGSYNEQFF
TRBJ2-1,once,-,TRBV5-1,TGCGCCAGCAGCTTGCGTTCTGGAGGCCCCAATGAGCAGTTCTTC,CASSLRSGGPNEQFF
TRBJ1-4,-,-,TRBV27,TGTGCCAGCAGCCCTACCAACGTCGGGGAAAAACTGTTTTTT,CASSPTNVGEKLFF
TRBJ2-1,-,TRBD2,TRBV7-3,TGTGCCAGCAGCCAGGGACTAGCGGGAGCGGCTGACGATGAGCAGTTCTTC,CASSQGLAGAADDEQFF
TRBJ2-7,-,-,TRBV6-5,TGTGCCAGCAGTCGGCCCCAGGGTACCTACGAGCAGTACTTC,CASSRPQGTYEQYF
TRBJ2-2,-,-,TRBV7-9,TGTGCCAGCAGCTTAGCTGGAACTAGAAACACCGGGGAGCTGTTTTTT,CASSLAGTRNTGELFF
TRBJ2-3,-,-,TRBV9,TGTGCCAGCACCGGGTTCACAGATACGCAGTATTTT,CASTGFTDTQYF
TRBJ1-2,-,-,TRBV6-5,TGTGCCAGCGAGGACAGTGGAGCTAACTATGGCTACACCTTC,CASEDSGANYGYTF
TRBJ1-1,-,-,TRBV19,TGTGCCAGTAGTACACAGGGTATCGGCGCGAACACTGAAGCTTTCTTT,CASSTQGIGANTEAFF
TRBJ2-5,-,-,TRBV12-3/TRBV12-4,TGTGCCAGCAGTTGGCCGGGACAAGAGACCCAGTACTTC,CASSWPGQETQYF
TRBJ2-7,-,-,TRBV19,TGTGCCAGTAGTATCTTAGTTTTAAGCTCCTACGAGCAGTACTTC,CASSILVLSSYEQYF
TRBJ2-1,-,TRBD2,TRBV6-4,TGTGCCAGCAGTGAGCGAGCGGGAGGGCCAGAGTTCTTC,CASSERAGGPEFF
TRBJ2-3,-,-,TRBV4-1,TGCGCCAGCAGCCAAGTAGGGGGAGTGGGAGATACGCAGTATTTT,CASSQVGGVGDTQYF
TRBJ1-1,-,-,TRBV24-1,TGTGCCACCAGTGAGGGGAGTTCGGCTTTCTTT,CATSEGSSAFF
TRBJ2-1,-,-,TRBV15,TGTGCCACCAGCAGGAGCGGGCGGGGATACAATGAGCAGTTCTTC,CATSRSGRGYNEQFF
TRBJ2-7,-,TRBD2,TRBV3-1/TRBV3-2,TGTGCCAGCAGCCAACTAGCGGCCTCCTACGAGCAGTACTTC,CASSQLAASYEQYF
TRBJ2-1,-,-,TRBV3-1/TRBV3-2,TGTGCCAGCAGCCGAGGAGGCAATGAGCAGTTCTTC,CASSRGGNEQFF
TRBJ2-7,-,-,TRBV18,TGTGCCAGCTCACCATCAAGGGGCCTCTACGAGCAGTACTTC,CASSPSRGLYEQYF
TRBJ2-7,-,-,TRBV10-2,TGCGCCAGCAGTGCCCCTCTCCATAGCTACGAGCAGTACTTC,CASSAPLHSYEQYF
TRBJ2-1,-,TRBD1,TRBV25-1,TGTGCCAGCAGTGGCTCTCAGGGGGCGGGCTCCTACAATGAGCAGTTCTTC,CASSGSQGAGSYNEQFF
TRBJ2-2,-,-,TRBV19,TGTGCCAGTAGTATCGAGGTCGGCGGGGAGCTGTTTTTT,CASSIEVGGELFF
TRBJ1-1,-,-,TRBV5-1,TGCGCCAGCAGCTTCGGGGGGAACACTGAAGCTTTCTTT,CASSFGGNTEAFF
TRBJ2-3,-,TRBD2,TRBV5-1,TGCGCCAGCAGACTCGGCGGGGGGGACACAGATACGCAGTATTTT,CASRLGGGDTDTQYF
TRBJ2-2,-,TRBD2,TRBV28,TGTGCCAGCAGTTTAGGTCTTCCTAGCGGGGCGAACACCGGGGAGCTGTTTTTT,CASSLGLPSGANTGELFF